This TCR beta chain was captured in a study of OX40 agonist ivuxolimab in advanced cancers. About the research overall: Ivuxolimab, an agonistic anti-OX40 (CD134) antibody, was given to patients. Intravenous ivuxolimab was administered to patients every 2 weeks at 0.01 to 10 mg/kg.

The CDR3 has 15 residues. Study-wide results and limits: Certain nonresponders likewise exhibited a low normalized T-cell clonal expansion.

Using immunoSEQ multiplex PCR, the repertoire was profiled, and TCRdb retains in-frame clones only, with some absent. The repertoire holds fewer than 85,000 clones, with around nine tenths as singletons. Worth noting for this clone: Antigen: not known.

Peripheral blood came from all dose cohorts at three timepoints. The material was CD4+ or CD8+ T cells sorted from blood, obtained in a trial of the OX40 agonist ivuxolimab. The rearrangement links TRBV21-1 to TRBJ1-1. TRBV21-1 is annotated as a pseudogene. This receptor was obtained from an adult with an advanced solid tumor such as melanoma, head and neck, liver or kidney cancer. In nucleotides, the CDR3 is TGTGCCAGCAGCAACCGATGGAGGGTTGACACTGAAGCTTTCTTT. Amino acids: CASSNRWRVDTEAFF.